Listed below are T cell receptor beta chains from one sample, sequenced in a study of blood T cells in healthy people across ages. TCRdb re-derived calls from the 5' RACE reads in MiXCR, one entry per CDR3 protein. The sample carries about 1,400,000 distinct CDR3 sequences, 40% to 50% recorded once. Sample: blood. These TCRs come from a woman aged 18-30 years in good health. The CDR3 runs from the conserved cysteine through the conserved F or W. D genes are given only for firm matches. Expanded clones get a size class; other rows say once, few or many, or leave the size out.

d_gene,v_gene,j_gene,abundance,CDR3aa,CDR3nt
TRBD2,TRBV4-1,TRBJ2-4,NA,CASSPGTSLKQYF,TGCGCCAGCAGCCCCGGGACTAGCCTCAAGCAGTACTTC
NA,TRBV5-5,TRBJ1-1,few,CASSSRRATEAFF,TGTGCCAGCAGCTCGCGTAGGGCCACTGAAGCTTTCTTT
NA,TRBV6-1,TRBJ1-6,NA,CASSDRVSGAYNSPLHF,TGTGCCAGCAGTGACAGGGTTTCAGGGGCCTATAATTCACCCCTCCACTTT
NA,TRBV20-1,TRBJ2-3,NA,CSARSRRVSTDTQYF,TGCAGTGCTAGGAGCCGGAGGGTTAGCACAGATACGCAGTATTTT
TRBD2,TRBV20-1,TRBJ2-2,NA,CSARDREGFYTGELFF,TGCAGTGCTAGAGATAGGGAGGGCTTCTACACCGGGGAGCTGTTTTTT
TRBD2,TRBV20-1,TRBJ2-3,NA,CSAEPSGEVTSTDTQYF,TGCAGTGCCGAACCTAGCGGGGAGGTAACTAGCACAGATACGCAGTATTTT
NA,TRBV10-1,TRBJ1-2,NA,CASSEVNGGGYTF,TGCGCCAGCAGTGAGGTGAACGGGGGTGGCTACACCTTC
NA,TRBV2,TRBJ1-1,NA,CASTTGASTEAFF,TGTGCCAGCACCACGGGGGCAAGTACTGAAGCTTTCTTT
TRBD1,TRBV20-1,TRBJ2-3,few,CSAIRTGVTDTQYF,TGCAGTGCAATACGGACAGGGGTCACAGATACGCAGTATTTT
NA,TRBV5-1,TRBJ2-7,NA,CASTDSLRDYEQYF,TGCGCCAGCACTGACTCCCTAAGGGACTACGAGCAGTACTTC
NA,TRBV4-2,TRBJ2-1,NA,CASSHSVSASSNEQFF,TGTGCCAGCAGCCATAGTGTTAGCGCTTCGAGCAATGAGCAGTTCTTC
NA,TRBV20-1,TRBJ2-5,NA,CSARVLGNQETQYF,TGCAGTGCTAGAGTATTAGGAAACCAAGAGACCCAGTACTTC
NA,TRBV6-5,TRBJ2-7,few,CASSYATALLGEQYF,TGTGCCAGCAGTTACGCAACGGCGTTGCTTGGCGAGCAGTACTTC
NA,TRBV29-1,TRBJ1-2,NA,CSGETQGGYTF,TGCAGCGGTGAAACCCAGGGTGGCTACACCTTC
NA,TRBV4-1,TRBJ2-5,many,CASSQDGPAGAQETQYF,TGCGCCAGCAGCCAAGATGGCCCAGCGGGCGCCCAAGAGACCCAGTACTTC
TRBD2,TRBV20-1,TRBJ2-5,NA,CSSTSEEETQYF,TGCAGTTCGACTAGCGAGGAAGAGACCCAGTACTTC
NA,TRBV20-1,TRBJ1-1,few,CSARYRVNTEAFF,TGCAGTGCTCGGTACAGGGTAAACACTGAAGCTTTCTTT
TRBD1,TRBV29-1,TRBJ1-2,once,CSADRTGGVYGYTF,TGCAGCGCCGATCGGACAGGGGGCGTCTATGGCTACACCTTC
NA,TRBV20-1,TRBJ2-7,NA,CSAFRDGSYEQYF,TGCAGTGCTTTCCGGGACGGTAGCTACGAGCAGTACTTC
NA,TRBV20-1,TRBJ1-4,NA,CSARDFNNEKLFF,TGCAGTGCTAGAGATTTCAATAATGAAAAACTGTTTTTT
NA,TRBV28,TRBJ2-5,NA,CASRDGQTHQETQYF,TGTGCCAGCAGGGATGGACAGACGCACCAAGAGACCCAGTACTTC
NA,TRBV6-6,TRBJ2-7,few,CASSYGDRVSYEQYF,TGTGCCAGCAGTTATGGAGATAGAGTTTCCTACGAGCAGTACTTC
NA,TRBV20-1,TRBJ2-7,NA,CSGGPSTNEQYF,TGCAGTGGGGGCCCCTCAACTAATGAGCAGTACTTC
NA,TRBV27,TRBJ2-1,few,CASSLSGLISTYNEQFF,TGTGCCAGCAGTTTAAGCGGACTCATCTCCACCTACAATGAGCAGTTCTTC
TRBD1,TRBV27,TRBJ1-2,NA,CASSLGTGGSFGYTF,TGTGCCAGCAGTTTAGGGACAGGGGGCTCTTTTGGCTACACCTTC
NA,TRBV12-3/TRBV12-4,TRBJ2-1,NA,CASSLEQLEANEQFF,TGTGCCAGCAGTTTAGAACAACTAGAGGCCAATGAGCAGTTCTTC
TRBD1,TRBV2,TRBJ2-7,NA,CASSSQGLYNEQYF,TGTGCCAGCAGTTCACAGGGGCTCTACAATGAGCAGTACTTC